Following are 17 T cell receptor beta chains from one sample sequenced in a study of T cell changes during pregnancy in multiple sclerosis. Assay used: immunoSEQ multiplex PCR; TCRdb lists only in-frame clones, some missing. The sample lists about 40,000 clones; 85% to 95% were seen once. The source material was CD4+ T cells from peripheral blood mononuclear cells, sampled before pregnancy. The receptors stem from a female donor with multiple sclerosis, enrolled in a pregnancy study.

The V call is TRBV28, the J call TRBJ2-7; 9 positions agree with TRBD2. This CDR3 comprises 14 residues. The germline V gene has CDR1 MDHEN and CDR2 SYDVKM. The ends lost 5 bases at V and 12 bases at J; junction bases unmatched: 14. CDR3: CASSPGTSTIAGYF. The DNA of the CDR3 is TGTGCCAGCAGTCCCGGGACTAGCACTATAGCGGGGTACTTC.

This sequence joins TRBV9 and TRBJ1-1; D remains ambiguous. CDR1 and CDR2 from the germline V gene are SGDLS and YYNGEE. Trimming pared 3 bases from V and 3 bases from J, leaving 15 bases between. The CDR3 runs 15 residues. The CDR3 spells CASSASLNRDTEAFF. As DNA, the CDR3 is TGTGCCAGCAGCGCTTCCTTAAATCGAGACACTGAAGCTTTCTTT.

The chain uses TRBV5-1 and TRBJ2-7, with 7 bases aligning to TRBD2. CDR1 and CDR2 from the germline V gene are SGHRS and YFSETQ. This CDR3 has 15 residues. V shed 1 base, J shed 4 bases, and the junction held 8 bases outside the gene matches. CDR3 amino acids: CASSLSLADTYEQYF. In DNA, the CDR3 is TGCGCCAGCAGCTTGTCCCTAGCGGACACATACGAGCAGTACTTC.

This rearrangement joins TRBV19 to TRBJ2-5; TRBD1 aligns across 9 bases. Germline V gives CDR1 LNHDA, CDR2 SQIVND (reference sequence). V trimming: 6 bases; J trimming: 4 bases; junction bases outside the gene matches: 9. The CDR3 is made up of 15 amino acids. DNA for the CDR3: TGTGCCAGTAGCGAAGGGACAGGGTCGCGAGAGACCCAGTACTTC. Protein: CASSEGTGSRETQYF.

The gene calls are TRBV6-4 and TRBJ2-5; D not resolved. V dropped 4 bases and J dropped 2 bases, with 14 bases sitting between them. Germline V gives CDR1 MRHNA, CDR2 SNTAGT. The length of the CDR3 is 15 residues. The DNA of the CDR3 is TGTGCCAGCAGTGTAATCAGAGCGTGGCAAGAGACCCAGTACTTC. This encodes CASSVIRAWQETQYF.

V and J are TRBV2 and TRBJ1-2, with D possibly being TRBD1 (6 bases). The CDR3 is 13 residues long. Germline-derived CDR1 and CDR2 are SNHLY and FYNNEI. Deletions cut 6 bases from V and 1 base from J, with 9 bases between. The CDR3 DNA is TGTGCCAGCAGCTTACAGGGTAACTATGGCTACACCTTC. This translates into CASSLQGNYGYTF.

The chain links TRBV5-1 to TRBJ2-2; D uncertain. V shed 0 bases and J shed 7 bases, with 7 bases lying between them. Per germline, CDR1 SGHRS and CDR2 YFSETQ. The CDR3 extends over 13 amino acids. The CDR3 sequence: CASSLGDFGELFF. The CDR3 DNA reads TGCGCCAGCAGCTTGGGAGACTTCGGGGAGCTGTTTTTT.

In this sample, this clone turned up once. This sequence joins TRBV5-1 and TRBJ2-7; possible D gene TRBD2, 6 bases. This CDR3 contains 15 residues. Germline values: CDR1 SGHRS, CDR2 YFSETQ. Trimming left V 1 base short and J 0 bases short, with 11 bases between. The CDR3 DNA is TGCGCCAGCAGCTTGTTGCCAGCGGGCTCCTACGAGCAGTACTTC. Translating it yields CASSLLPAGSYEQYF.

This rearrangement joins TRBV19 to TRBJ2-1; D uncertain. V shed 6 bases and J shed 5 bases, with 14 bases lying between them. The CDR3 is 14 amino acids. Germline V gene data show CDR1 as LNHDA and CDR2 as SQIVND (reference sequence). The CDR3 loop is CASSPEPLHNEQFF. In nucleotides, the CDR3 is TGTGCCAGTAGCCCAGAACCCCTCCACAATGAGCAGTTCTTC.

The chain employs TRBV4-2 and TRBJ2-1, with 14 bases that match TRBD2. This CDR3 is built from 16 residues. Germline V gene sequence: CDR1 LGHNA, CDR2 YNFKEQ. V gave up 8 bases and J gave up 8 bases; unmatched junction bases: 11. The CDR3 is CASAPRLAGGIDEQFF. The CDR3 DNA follows: TGTGCCAGCGCCCCTAGACTAGCGGGAGGGATCGATGAGCAGTTCTTC.

This rearrangement joins TRBV5-4 to TRBJ2-1; 7 bases agree with TRBD2. The CDR3 is 16 residues long. The germline gives CDR1 SGHNT, CDR2 YYREEE (reference sequence). V shed 1 base and J 2 bases; nucleotides not matched to a gene: 6. Here the CDR3 reads CASSLWEGGTYNEQFF. Written as DNA, the CDR3 is TGTGCCAGCAGCTTGTGGGAGGGAGGGACCTACAATGAGCAGTTCTTC.

The chain carries TRBV29-1 and TRBJ1-1, with D tentatively TRBD1 (6 bases). Germline loops: CDR1 SQVTM, CDR2 ANQGSEA. The CDR3 has 14 residues. Trimming pared 3 bases from V and 0 bases from J, leaving 11 bases between. CDR3 nucleotides: TGCAGCGTTGACCCCACAGGGATGAACACTGAAGCTTTCTTT. It specifies CSVDPTGMNTEAFF. Together with reference TRBV29-1 and TRBJ1-1, the CDR3 gives the full variable domain: SAVISQKPSRDICQRGTSLTIQCQVDSQVTMMFWYRQQPGQSLTLIATANQGSEATYESGFVIDKFPISRPNLTFSTLTVSNMSPEDSSIYLCSVDPTGMNTEAFFGQGTRLTVV.

The rearrangement joins TRBV5-1 to TRBJ2-1, with 12 bases that match TRBD2. The V gene's germline CDR1 is SGHRS and CDR2 YFSETQ. V shed 2 bases and J 9 bases; nucleotides not matched to a gene: 6. This CDR3 comprises 15 residues. The CDR3 is CASSLFLLAGGEQFF. In nucleotides, the CDR3 is TGCGCCAGCAGCTTATTTTTACTAGCGGGAGGTGAGCAGTTCTTC.

This chain uses TRBV18 with TRBJ2-7, with D perhaps matching TRBD1 (5 bases). Trimming left V 1 base short and J 5 bases short, with 15 bases between. The length of the CDR3 is 15 residues. Germline V gene lookup returns CDR1 KGHSH and CDR2 LQKENI. The CDR3 loop is CASSPQQGRGDEQYF. The CDR3, as DNA: TGTGCCAGCTCACCACAGCAGGGTCGAGGTGACGAGCAGTACTTC. Full variable domain (rest looked up from reference TRBV18 and TRBJ2-7): NAGVMQNPRHLVRRRGQEARLRCSPMKGHSHVYWYRQLPEEGLKFMVYLQKENIIDESGMPKERFSAEFPKEGPSILRIQQVVRGDSAAYFCASSPQQGRGDEQYFGPGTRLTVT.

The chain couples TRBV6-5 to TRBJ2-7; 7 positions match TRBD2. This CDR3 comprises 15 residues. The V gene's germline CDR1 is MNHEY and CDR2 SVGAGI. V dropped 6 bases and J dropped 5; count of bases not matched to a gene: 13. The CDR3 nucleotides are TGTGCCAGCAGAACCGGGACTACGGTGTCGCACGAGCAGTACTTC. Amino acids: CASRTGTTVSHEQYF.

The V gene is TRBV5-1, the J gene TRBJ2-5, with D maybe TRBD1 (5 bases). The V end lost 1 base, the J end lost 1 base, and 8 bases lay between the germline ends. The CDR3 has 14 amino acids. In germline, CDR1 is SGHRS, CDR2 YFSETQ. The DNA of the CDR3 is TGCGCCAGCAGCTTGACACAGGTCCAAGAGACCCAGTACTTC. Translating gives CASSLTQVQETQYF.

V gene TRBV27 combines with J gene TRBJ2-2, with 8 bases lining up with TRBD2. The J segment lost 7 bases and the V segment lost 5 bases, leaving 9 bases of the junction unmatched. The germline V gene has CDR1 MNHEY and CDR2 SMNVEV (reference sequence). The CDR3 loop spans 15 amino acids. The CDR3 sequence: CASSLLAGHGGELFF. The CDR3 DNA reads TGTGCCAGCAGTCTCTTAGCGGGACATGGCGGGGAGCTGTTTTTT.